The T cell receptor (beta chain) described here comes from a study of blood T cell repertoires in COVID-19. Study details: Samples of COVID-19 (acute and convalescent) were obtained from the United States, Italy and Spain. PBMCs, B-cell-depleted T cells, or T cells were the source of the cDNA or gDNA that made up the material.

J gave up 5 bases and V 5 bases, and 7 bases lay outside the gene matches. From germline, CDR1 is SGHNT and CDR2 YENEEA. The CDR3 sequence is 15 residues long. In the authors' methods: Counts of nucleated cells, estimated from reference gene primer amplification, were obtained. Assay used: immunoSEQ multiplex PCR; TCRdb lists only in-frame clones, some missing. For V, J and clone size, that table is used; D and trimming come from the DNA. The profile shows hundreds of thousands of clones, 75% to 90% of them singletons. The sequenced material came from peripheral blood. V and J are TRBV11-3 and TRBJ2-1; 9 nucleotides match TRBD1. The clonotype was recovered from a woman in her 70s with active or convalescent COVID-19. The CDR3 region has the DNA TGTGCCAGCAGCCACAGGGGACAGGGTCACAATGAGCAGTTCTTC. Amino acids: CASSHRGQGHNEQFF.